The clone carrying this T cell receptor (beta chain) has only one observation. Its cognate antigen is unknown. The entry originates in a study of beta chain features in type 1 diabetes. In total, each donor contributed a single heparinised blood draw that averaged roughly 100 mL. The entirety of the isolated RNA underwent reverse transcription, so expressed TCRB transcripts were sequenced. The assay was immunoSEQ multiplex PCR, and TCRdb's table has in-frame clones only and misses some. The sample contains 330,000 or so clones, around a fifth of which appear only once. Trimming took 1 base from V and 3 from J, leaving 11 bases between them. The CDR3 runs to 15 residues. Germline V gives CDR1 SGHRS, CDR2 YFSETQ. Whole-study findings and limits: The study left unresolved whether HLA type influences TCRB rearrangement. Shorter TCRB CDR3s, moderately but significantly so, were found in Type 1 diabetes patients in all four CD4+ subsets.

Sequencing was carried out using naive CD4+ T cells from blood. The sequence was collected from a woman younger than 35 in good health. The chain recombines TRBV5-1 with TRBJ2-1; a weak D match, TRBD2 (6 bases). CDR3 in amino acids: CASSLTSPFYNEQFF. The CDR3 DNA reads TGCGCCAGCAGCTTGACTAGCCCCTTCTACAATGAGCAGTTCTTC.